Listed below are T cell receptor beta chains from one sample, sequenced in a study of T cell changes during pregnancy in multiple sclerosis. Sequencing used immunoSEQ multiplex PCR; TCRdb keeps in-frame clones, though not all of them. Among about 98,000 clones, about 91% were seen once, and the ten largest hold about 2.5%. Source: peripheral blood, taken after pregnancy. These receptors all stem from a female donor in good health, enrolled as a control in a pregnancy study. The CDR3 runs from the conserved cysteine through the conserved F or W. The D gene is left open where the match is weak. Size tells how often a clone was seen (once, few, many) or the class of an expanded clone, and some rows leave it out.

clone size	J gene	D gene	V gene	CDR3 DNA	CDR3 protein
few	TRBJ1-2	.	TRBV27	TGTGCCAGCACCACAGGCCGGAAAGGCTACACCTTC	CASTTGRKGYTF
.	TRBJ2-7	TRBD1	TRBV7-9	TGTGCCAGCAGCCACCGGGACAGGGACGAGCAGTACTTC	CASSHRDRDEQYF
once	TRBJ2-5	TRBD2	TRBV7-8	TGTGCCAGCAGCTTAGCTAGCGGGACAGAGACCCAGTACTTC	CASSLASGTETQYF
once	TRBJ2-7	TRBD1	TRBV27	TGTGCCAGCAGTTTTGGGACAGGTGGCTCCTACGAGCAGTACTTC	CASSFGTGGSYEQYF
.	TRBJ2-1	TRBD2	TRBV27	TGTGCCAGCCAAGCCCGGGGGGGCTCCTACAATGAGCAGTTCTTC	CASQARGGSYNEQFF
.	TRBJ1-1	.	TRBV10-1	TGCGCCAGCAGTGAGTCACCGTCCAGGGTCCCTGAAGCTTTCTTT	CASSESPSRVPEAFF
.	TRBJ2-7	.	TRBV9	TGTGCCAGCAGCTCGCTGGACTCTTCCTACGAGCAGTACTTC	CASSSLDSSYEQYF
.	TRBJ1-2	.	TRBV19	TGTGCCAGTAGTCCCATCTCGACAGGACGGGTTGGCTACACCTTC	CASSPISTGRVGYTF
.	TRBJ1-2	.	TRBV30	TGTGCCTGGAGGCGTACCGGTGGCTACACCTTC	CAWRRTGGYTF
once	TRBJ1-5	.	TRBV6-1	TGTGCCAGCAGGGCGCCAGGGTCGGATCAGCCCCAGCATTTT	CASRAPGSDQPQHF
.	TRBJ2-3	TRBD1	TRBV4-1	TGCGCCAGCAGCCGACGACCCCAGGGGGCTGCCACAGATACGCAGTATTTT	CASSRRPQGAATDTQYF
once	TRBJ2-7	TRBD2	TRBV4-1	TGCGCCAGCAGCCAAGTAGCGGGGGCCCAGTACTTC	CASSQVAGAQYF
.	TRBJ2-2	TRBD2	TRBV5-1	TGCGCCAGCAGCTTTTTCCAGCGGGGGGGCCCGGGCACCGGGGAGCTGTTTTTT	CASSFFQRGGPGTGELFF
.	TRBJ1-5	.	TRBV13	TGTGCCAGCAGCGTTAGAGGTAATCAGCCCCAGCATTTT	CASSVRGNQPQHF
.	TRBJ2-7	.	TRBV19	TGTGCCAGTAGTCGGGCGCGGGGGCTCTCCTACGAGCAGTACTTC	CASSRARGLSYEQYF
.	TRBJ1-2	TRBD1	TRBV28	TGTGCCAGCAGTCAAAGCCCCCGGGACAGAGGATACACCTTC	CASSQSPRDRGYTF
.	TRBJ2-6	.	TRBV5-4	TGTGCCAGCAGCTTCGAGAGGCCTGGGGCCAACGTCCTGACTTTC	CASSFERPGANVLTF
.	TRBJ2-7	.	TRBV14	TGTGCCAGCAGCCAAGAACCAGGGGTCCCCTACGAGCAGTACTTC	CASSQEPGVPYEQYF
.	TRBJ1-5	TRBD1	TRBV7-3	TGTGCCAGCAGCTCCAACAGGGGGCACCAAGGGGTTCAGCCCCAGCATTTT	CASSSNRGHQGVQPQHF
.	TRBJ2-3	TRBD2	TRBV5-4	TGTGCCAGCAGCCCTTCGGGACTAGCGGGAGGGTCAGATACGCAGTATTTT	CASSPSGLAGGSDTQYF
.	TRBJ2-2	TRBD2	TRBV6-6	TGTGCCAGCAGCCCTGGGACTAGCGGGAGAACCGGGGAGCTGTTTTTT	CASSPGTSGRTGELFF
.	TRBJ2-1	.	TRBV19	TGTGCCAGTAGTGCCGACAGGAGCTCCTACAATGAGCAGTTCTTC	CASSADRSSYNEQFF
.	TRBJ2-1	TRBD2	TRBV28	TGTGCCAGCAGTTCTCTGGCGGGAGTGCTCTACAATGAGCAGTTCTTC	CASSSLAGVLYNEQFF
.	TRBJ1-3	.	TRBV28	TGTGCCAGCAGTTTGGAAGGGGGGGACACCATATATTTT	CASSLEGGDTIYF
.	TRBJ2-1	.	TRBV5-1	TGCGCCAGCAGCTTGTCCGACATTCCCAAGTTCTTC	CASSLSDIPKFF
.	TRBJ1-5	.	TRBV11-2	TGTGCCAGCAGCCACGGGACAAGAGACAATCAGCCCCAGCATTTT	CASSHGTRDNQPQHF
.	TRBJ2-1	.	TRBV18	TGTGCCAGCTCAACCTCTATAGAGAATGAGCAGTTCTTC	CASSTSIENEQFF
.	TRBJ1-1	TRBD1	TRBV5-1	TGCGCCAGCAGCTTAAGGGGGGACAGGGGGCCCTACACTGAAGCTTTCTTT	CASSLRGDRGPYTEAFF
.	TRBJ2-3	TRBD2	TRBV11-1	TGTGCCAGCAGCTTCTCCGGGACTAGCGGGGGCCCCCGGGATACGCAGTATTTT	CASSFSGTSGGPRDTQYF
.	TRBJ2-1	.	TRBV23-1	TGCGCCAGCAGTCAAAGCACCGGGACTGGAGGATTTAATGAGCAGTTCTTC	CASSQSTGTGGFNEQFF
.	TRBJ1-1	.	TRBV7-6	TGTGCCAGCAGCTTAGGGTACGGGGGAGGCACTGAAGCTTTCTTT	CASSLGYGGGTEAFF
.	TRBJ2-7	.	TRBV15	TGTGCCACCAGCAAACCCGGGACTGGTACCTACGAGCAGTACTTC	CATSKPGTGTYEQYF
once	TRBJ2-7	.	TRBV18	TGTGCCAGCTCGTCGACAAGAAGCTCCTACGAGCAGTACTTC	CASSSTRSSYEQYF
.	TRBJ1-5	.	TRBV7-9	TGTGCCAGCAGCTTCTTGGGCCAGCCCCAGCATTTT	CASSFLGQPQHF
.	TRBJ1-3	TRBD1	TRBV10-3	TGTGCCGCCACCGGGACAGGGGGCGGAAACACCATATATTTT	CAATGTGGGNTIYF
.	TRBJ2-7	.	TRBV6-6	TGTGCCAGCAGTTACTCGGGGGGTTCCTACGAGCAGTACTTC	CASSYSGGSYEQYF
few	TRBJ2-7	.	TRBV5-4	TGTGCCAGCGCTAGAGACAGCAACTCCTACGAGCAGTACTTC	CASARDSNSYEQYF
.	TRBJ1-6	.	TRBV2	TGTGCCAGCAGTGAAGGGGTTGGAGGAAACTATAATTCACCCCTCCACTTT	CASSEGVGGNYNSPLHF
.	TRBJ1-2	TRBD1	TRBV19	TGTGCCAGTACTAACACAGGGGTAGATGGCTACACCTTC	CASTNTGVDGYTF
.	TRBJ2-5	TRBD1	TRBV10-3	TGTGCCATCACTGCTCACTTAGGGACAGACCAAGAGACCCAGTACTTC	CAITAHLGTDQETQYF
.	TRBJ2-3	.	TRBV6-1	TGTGCCAGCAGTGGGGGGCGGGAGTGGCTTGATACGCAGTATTTT	CASSGGREWLDTQYF
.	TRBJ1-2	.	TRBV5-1	TGCGCCAGCAGGGAGTCATATGGCTACACCTTC	CASRESYGYTF
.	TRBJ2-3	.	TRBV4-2	TGTGCCAGCAGCCAAGGCAGGGGCAGGGATACGCAGTATTTT	CASSQGRGRDTQYF
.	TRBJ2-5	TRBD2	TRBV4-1	TGCGCCAGCAGCCAAGAGGGGAGGGTGCTAGAGACCCAGTACTTC	CASSQEGRVLETQYF
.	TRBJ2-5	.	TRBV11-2	TGTGCCAGCAGCTCGTCAGGGGCCCAAGAGACCCAGTACTTC	CASSSSGAQETQYF
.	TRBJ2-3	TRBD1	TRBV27	TGTGCCAGCAGTCCCGGGACAGGGGTCGGTACGCAGTATTTT	CASSPGTGVGTQYF
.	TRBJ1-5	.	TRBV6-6	TGTGCCAGCAGTTACGGGGCTAATCAGCCCCAGCATTTT	CASSYGANQPQHF
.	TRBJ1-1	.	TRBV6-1	TGTGCCAGCAATGTCGGGAACACTGAAGCTTTCTTT	CASNVGNTEAFF
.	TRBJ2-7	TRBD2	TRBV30	TGTGCCTGGAGTCGACGTCGCACTAGCGGGGCAGGAATGTACGAGCAGTACTTC	CAWSRRRTSGAGMYEQYF
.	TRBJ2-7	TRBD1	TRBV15	TGTGCCACCAGCAGATCCCCCTGGGACAGGACAGGCGAGCAGTACTTC	CATSRSPWDRTGEQYF
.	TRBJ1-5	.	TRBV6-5	TGTGCCAGCAGCCACCTCTTACTCGGAGAGCCCCAGCATTTT	CASSHLLLGEPQHF
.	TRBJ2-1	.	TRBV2	TGTGCCAGCAATCCCTCGCTAGGACTACTCCCCCATGAGCAGTTCTTC	CASNPSLGLLPHEQFF
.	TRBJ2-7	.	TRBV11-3	TGTGCCAGCAGCTTACGAGGGCACACGAAGGACGAGCAGTACTTC	CASSLRGHTKDEQYF
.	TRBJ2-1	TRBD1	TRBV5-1	TGCGCCAGCAGCAAAGGGACAGGGGGAGGCAATGAGCAGTTCTTC	CASSKGTGGGNEQFF
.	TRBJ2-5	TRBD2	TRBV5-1	TGCGCCAGCAGCTTGGATGATATGGGACTAGCGGGAGGGCCCGGGGAGACCCAGTACTTC	CASSLDDMGLAGGPGETQYF
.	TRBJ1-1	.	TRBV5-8	TGTGCCAGCTCCTCGGGGATGGGCACTGAAGCTTTCTTT	CASSSGMGTEAFF